This paragraph reports one TCR beta chain. The record originates from a study of blood T cell repertoires in COVID-19. The wider study: The samples span acute and convalescent COVID-19 from the United States, Italy and Spain. PBMCs, B-cell-depleted T cells, or T cells were the source of the cDNA or gDNA that made up the material.

Per the study methods: Quantification of nucleated cells was approximated via reference gene primer amplification. The data were produced by immunoSEQ multiplex PCR, yet TCRdb's version contains in-frame clones alone and is incomplete. D and trimming were read from the DNA, whereas the V and J calls and clone size are those reported in that table. This table holds about 190,000 clones, more than 70% found once. The trim removed 4 bases at V and 9 bases at J, leaving 8 bases unmatched. Germline V gene sequence: CDR1 SGHDN, CDR2 FVKESK. This CDR3 has 14 residues. Sequenced material: peripheral blood. The V call is TRBV14, the J call TRBJ2-1; 8 nucleotides line up with TRBD2. The TCR was taken from a woman aged 40 to 50 who had recovered from COVID-19. The CDR3 sequence is CASSPRTSSLEQFF. The CDR3 coding sequence is TGTGCCAGCAGCCCGCGGACTAGCTCTCTTGAGCAGTTCTTC.